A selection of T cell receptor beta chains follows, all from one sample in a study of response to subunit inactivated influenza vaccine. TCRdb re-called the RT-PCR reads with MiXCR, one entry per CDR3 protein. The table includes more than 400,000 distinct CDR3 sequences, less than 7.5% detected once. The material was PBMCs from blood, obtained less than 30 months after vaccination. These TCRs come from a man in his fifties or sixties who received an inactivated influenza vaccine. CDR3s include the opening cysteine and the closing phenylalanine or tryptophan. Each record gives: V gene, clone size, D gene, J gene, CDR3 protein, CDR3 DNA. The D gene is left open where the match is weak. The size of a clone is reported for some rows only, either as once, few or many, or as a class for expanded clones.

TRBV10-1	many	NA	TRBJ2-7	CASSESATVYEQYF	TGCGCCAGCAGTGAGTCCGCCACGGTTTACGAGCAGTACTTC
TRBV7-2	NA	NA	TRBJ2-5	CASSFNSGGETQYF	TGTGCCAGCAGCTTTAACAGTGGCGGGGAGACCCAGTACTTC
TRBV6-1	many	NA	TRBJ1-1	CASSEALGRGINTEAFF	TGTGCCAGCAGTGAAGCGCTCGGTCGGGGGATAAACACTGAAGCTTTCTTT
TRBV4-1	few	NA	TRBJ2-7	CASSHPGRNYEQYF	TGCGCCAGCAGCCACCCCGGGAGAAACTACGAGCAGTACTTC
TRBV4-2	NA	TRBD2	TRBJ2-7	CASSQVLAGYTYEQYF	TGTGCCAGCAGCCAGGTACTAGCGGGGTATACCTACGAGCAGTACTTC
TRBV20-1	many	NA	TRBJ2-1	CSARGGAYNEQFF	TGCAGTGCTAGAGGTGGGGCGTACAATGAGCAGTTCTTC
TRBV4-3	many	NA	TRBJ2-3	CASSQEAVRTDTQYF	TGCGCCAGCAGCCAAGAGGCGGTACGCACAGATACGCAGTATTTT
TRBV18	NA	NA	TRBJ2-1	CASSPLSTIGEQFF	TGTGCCAGCTCACCACTTTCTACAATCGGGGAGCAGTTCTTC
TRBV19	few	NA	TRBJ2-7	CASKAGSTAYEQYF	TGTGCCTCCAAGGCGGGCTCTACCGCCTACGAGCAGTACTTC
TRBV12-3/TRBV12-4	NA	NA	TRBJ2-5	CASSLDRGTSQETQYF	TGTGCCAGCAGTTTAGACCGAGGGACCAGTCAAGAGACCCAGTACTTC
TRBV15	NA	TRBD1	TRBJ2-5	CATSRVRTGIGFEETQYF	TGTGCCACCAGCAGAGTTAGGACAGGGATAGGCTTTGAAGAGACCCAGTACTTC
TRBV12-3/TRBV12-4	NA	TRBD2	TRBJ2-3	CASTSGGTDTQYF	TGTGCCAGCACTAGCGGGGGGACAGATACGCAGTATTTT
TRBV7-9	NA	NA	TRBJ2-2	CASSLNVIRGPGELFF	TGTGCCAGCAGCTTAAACGTAATACGGGGGCCCGGGGAGCTGTTTTTT
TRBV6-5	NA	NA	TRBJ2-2	CASSYKVFNTGELFF	TGTGCCAGCAGTTACAAGGTCTTTAACACCGGGGAGCTGTTTTTT
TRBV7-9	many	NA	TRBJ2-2	CASSPPLGGDTGELFF	TGTGCCAGCAGCCCGCCCTTGGGGGGCGACACCGGGGAGCTGTTTTTT
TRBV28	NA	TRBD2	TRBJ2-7	CAMGEGYEQYF	TGTGCCATGGGGGAGGGCTACGAGCAGTACTTC
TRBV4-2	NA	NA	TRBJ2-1	CASSPESVSPNEQFF	TGTGCCAGCAGCCCAGAATCCGTTAGTCCCAATGAGCAGTTCTTC
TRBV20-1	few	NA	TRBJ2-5	CSDFAAASQETQYF	TGCAGTGATTTTGCAGCGGCCAGCCAAGAGACCCAGTACTTC
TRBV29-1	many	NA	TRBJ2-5	CSVGQLQETQYF	TGCAGCGTCGGACAGCTCCAAGAGACCCAGTACTTC
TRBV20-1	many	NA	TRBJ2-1	CSADSYNEQFF	TGCAGTGCGGACAGTTACAATGAGCAGTTCTTC
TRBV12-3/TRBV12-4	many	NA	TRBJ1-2	CASSHSTGGFNYGYTF	TGTGCCAGCAGTCACTCAACGGGGGGGTTTAACTATGGCTACACCTTC
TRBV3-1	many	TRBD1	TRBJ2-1	CASSQERARGLYNEQFF	TGTGCCAGCAGCCAAGAACGGGCCAGGGGGTTATACAATGAGCAGTTCTTC
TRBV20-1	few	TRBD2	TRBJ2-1	CSALGTSGRGEQFF	TGCAGTGCTCTTGGGACTAGCGGGAGAGGTGAGCAGTTCTTC
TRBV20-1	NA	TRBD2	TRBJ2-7	CCARGGSVSGATYEQYF	TGCTGTGCTAGAGGGGGGTCTGTTAGCGGGGCAACCTACGAGCAGTACTTC
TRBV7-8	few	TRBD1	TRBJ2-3	CASSADRVRPDTQYF	TGTGCCAGCAGCGCAGACAGGGTCCGTCCAGATACGCAGTATTTT
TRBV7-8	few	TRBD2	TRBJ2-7	CASSSVAGGYYEQYF	TGTGCCAGCAGCTCTGTAGCGGGAGGGTACTACGAGCAGTACTTC
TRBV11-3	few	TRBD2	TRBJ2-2	CASSLGAASGNTGELFF	TGTGCCAGCAGCTTAGGGGCGGCTAGCGGGAACACCGGGGAGCTGTTTTTT
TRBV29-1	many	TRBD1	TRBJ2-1	CSVRAGTGNNEQFF	TGCAGCGTCCGCGCCGGGACAGGGAACAATGAGCAGTTCTTC
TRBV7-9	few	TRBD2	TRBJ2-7	CASSLREASGPKEQYF	TGTGCCAGCAGCTTAAGGGAAGCTAGCGGTCCCAAGGAGCAGTACTTC
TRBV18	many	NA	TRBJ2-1	CASVMGYSSYNEQFF	TGTGCCAGCGTAATGGGTTACAGCTCCTACAATGAGCAGTTCTTC
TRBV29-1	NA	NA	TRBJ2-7	CSVKGWMRQYF	TGCAGCGTTAAGGGGTGGATGCGGCAGTACTTC
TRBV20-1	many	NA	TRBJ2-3	CSARAAAGYTDTQYF	TGCAGTGCTAGAGCGGCAGCCGGTTACACAGATACGCAGTATTTT
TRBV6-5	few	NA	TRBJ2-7	CASSFTGPTAEQYF	TGTGCCAGCAGTTTTACAGGCCCAACGGCGGAGCAGTACTTC
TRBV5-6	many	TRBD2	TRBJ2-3	CASSLRLAGGPDTQYF	TGTGCCAGCAGCTTGCGTCTAGCGGGGGGTCCAGATACGCAGTATTTT
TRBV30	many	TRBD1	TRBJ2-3	CAWTQGAKTDTQYF	TGTGCCTGGACGCAGGGGGCTAAAACAGATACGCAGTATTTT
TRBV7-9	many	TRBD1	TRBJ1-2	CASSETGTGVYYGYTF	TGTGCCAGCAGCGAAACCGGGACAGGGGTTTACTATGGCTACACCTTC
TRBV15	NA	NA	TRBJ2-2	CATRAGSNTGELFF	TGTGCCACCAGGGCAGGATCGAACACCGGGGAGCTGTTTTTT
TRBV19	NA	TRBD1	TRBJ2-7	CASSAGTGAYEQYF	TGTGCCAGTAGTGCCGGGACAGGTGCTTACGAGCAGTACTTC
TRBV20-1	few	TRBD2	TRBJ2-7	CSARGGTSGRTTSYEQYF	TGCAGTGCTAGAGGGGGGACTAGCGGGAGGACGACCTCCTACGAGCAGTACTTC
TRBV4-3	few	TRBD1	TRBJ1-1	CASSPTGVSKVTETFF	TGCGCCAGCAGCCCCACAGGGGTATCAAAGGTGACTGAAACTTTCTTT
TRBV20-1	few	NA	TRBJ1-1	CSAREGHPNTEAFF	TGCAGTGCTAGAGAGGGACACCCGAACACTGAAGCTTTCTTT
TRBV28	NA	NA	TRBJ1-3	CASSSGLGNTIYF	TGTGCCAGCAGTTCAGGACTCGGAAACACCATATATTTT
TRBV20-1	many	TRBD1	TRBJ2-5	CSAASTGGRETQYF	TGCAGTGCGGCTAGTACAGGGGGACGGGAGACCCAGTACTTC
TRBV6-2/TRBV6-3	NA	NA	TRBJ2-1	CATARTFNEQFF	TGTGCCACCGCCCGGACATTTAATGAGCAGTTCTTC
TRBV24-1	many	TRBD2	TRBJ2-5	CATSDRTSGPETQYF	TGTGCCACCAGTGATCGGACTAGCGGGCCAGAGACCCAGTACTTC
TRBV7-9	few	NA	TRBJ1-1	CASSLGTTIWENTEAFF	TGTGCCAGCAGCTTAGGAACTACTATATGGGAAAACACTGAAGCTTTCTTT
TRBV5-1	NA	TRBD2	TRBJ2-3	CASSLIAGGSTDTQYF	TGCGCCAGCAGCCTAATAGCGGGAGGGAGCACAGATACGCAGTATTTT
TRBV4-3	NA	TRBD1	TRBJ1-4	CASSQERAGGSEKLFF	TGCGCCAGCAGCCAAGAAAGGGCAGGGGGGAGTGAAAAACTGTTTTTT
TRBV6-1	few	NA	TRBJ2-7	CASSLEVWVSYEQYF	TGTGCCAGCAGCCTAGAGGTATGGGTCTCCTACGAGCAGTACTTC
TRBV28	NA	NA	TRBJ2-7	CASSSPLSQRVTEQYF	TGTGCCAGCAGTTCGCCCCTGTCCCAAAGGGTCACCGAGCAGTACTTC
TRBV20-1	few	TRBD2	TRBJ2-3	CSYGGGGRIADTQYF	TGCAGTTATGGCGGGGGCGGGAGGATCGCAGATACGCAGTATTTT
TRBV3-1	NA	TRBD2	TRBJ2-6	CASSLHGASGRAVGANVLTF	TGTGCCAGCAGCCTCCATGGGGCTAGCGGGAGGGCCGTCGGGGCCAACGTCCTGACTTTC
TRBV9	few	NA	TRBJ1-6	CASSVGGSPLHF	TGTGCCAGCAGCGTAGGAGGGTCACCCCTCCACTTT
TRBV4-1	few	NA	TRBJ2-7	CASSQRSAGPYEQYF	TGCGCCAGCAGCCAGAGATCTGCAGGGCCCTACGAGCAGTACTTC
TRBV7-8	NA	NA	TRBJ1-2	CASSLNSLNYGYTF	TGTGCCAGCAGCTTAAACAGTCTAAACTATGGCTACACCTTC